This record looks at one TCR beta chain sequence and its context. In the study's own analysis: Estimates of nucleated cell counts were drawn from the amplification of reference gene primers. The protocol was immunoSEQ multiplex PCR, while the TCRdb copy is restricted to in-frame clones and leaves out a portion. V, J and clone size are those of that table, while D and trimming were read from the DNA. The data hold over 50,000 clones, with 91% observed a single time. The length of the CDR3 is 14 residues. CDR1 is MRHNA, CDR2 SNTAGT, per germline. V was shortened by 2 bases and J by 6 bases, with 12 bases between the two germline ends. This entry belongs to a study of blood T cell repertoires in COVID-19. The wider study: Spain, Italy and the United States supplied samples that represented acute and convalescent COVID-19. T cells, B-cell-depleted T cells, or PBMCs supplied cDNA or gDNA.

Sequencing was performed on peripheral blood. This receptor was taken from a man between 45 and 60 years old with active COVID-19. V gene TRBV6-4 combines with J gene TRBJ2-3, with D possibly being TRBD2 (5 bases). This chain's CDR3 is CASSDRPGSDTQYF. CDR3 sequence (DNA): TGTGCCAGCAGTGACCGTCCGGGATCGGATACGCAGTATTTT.